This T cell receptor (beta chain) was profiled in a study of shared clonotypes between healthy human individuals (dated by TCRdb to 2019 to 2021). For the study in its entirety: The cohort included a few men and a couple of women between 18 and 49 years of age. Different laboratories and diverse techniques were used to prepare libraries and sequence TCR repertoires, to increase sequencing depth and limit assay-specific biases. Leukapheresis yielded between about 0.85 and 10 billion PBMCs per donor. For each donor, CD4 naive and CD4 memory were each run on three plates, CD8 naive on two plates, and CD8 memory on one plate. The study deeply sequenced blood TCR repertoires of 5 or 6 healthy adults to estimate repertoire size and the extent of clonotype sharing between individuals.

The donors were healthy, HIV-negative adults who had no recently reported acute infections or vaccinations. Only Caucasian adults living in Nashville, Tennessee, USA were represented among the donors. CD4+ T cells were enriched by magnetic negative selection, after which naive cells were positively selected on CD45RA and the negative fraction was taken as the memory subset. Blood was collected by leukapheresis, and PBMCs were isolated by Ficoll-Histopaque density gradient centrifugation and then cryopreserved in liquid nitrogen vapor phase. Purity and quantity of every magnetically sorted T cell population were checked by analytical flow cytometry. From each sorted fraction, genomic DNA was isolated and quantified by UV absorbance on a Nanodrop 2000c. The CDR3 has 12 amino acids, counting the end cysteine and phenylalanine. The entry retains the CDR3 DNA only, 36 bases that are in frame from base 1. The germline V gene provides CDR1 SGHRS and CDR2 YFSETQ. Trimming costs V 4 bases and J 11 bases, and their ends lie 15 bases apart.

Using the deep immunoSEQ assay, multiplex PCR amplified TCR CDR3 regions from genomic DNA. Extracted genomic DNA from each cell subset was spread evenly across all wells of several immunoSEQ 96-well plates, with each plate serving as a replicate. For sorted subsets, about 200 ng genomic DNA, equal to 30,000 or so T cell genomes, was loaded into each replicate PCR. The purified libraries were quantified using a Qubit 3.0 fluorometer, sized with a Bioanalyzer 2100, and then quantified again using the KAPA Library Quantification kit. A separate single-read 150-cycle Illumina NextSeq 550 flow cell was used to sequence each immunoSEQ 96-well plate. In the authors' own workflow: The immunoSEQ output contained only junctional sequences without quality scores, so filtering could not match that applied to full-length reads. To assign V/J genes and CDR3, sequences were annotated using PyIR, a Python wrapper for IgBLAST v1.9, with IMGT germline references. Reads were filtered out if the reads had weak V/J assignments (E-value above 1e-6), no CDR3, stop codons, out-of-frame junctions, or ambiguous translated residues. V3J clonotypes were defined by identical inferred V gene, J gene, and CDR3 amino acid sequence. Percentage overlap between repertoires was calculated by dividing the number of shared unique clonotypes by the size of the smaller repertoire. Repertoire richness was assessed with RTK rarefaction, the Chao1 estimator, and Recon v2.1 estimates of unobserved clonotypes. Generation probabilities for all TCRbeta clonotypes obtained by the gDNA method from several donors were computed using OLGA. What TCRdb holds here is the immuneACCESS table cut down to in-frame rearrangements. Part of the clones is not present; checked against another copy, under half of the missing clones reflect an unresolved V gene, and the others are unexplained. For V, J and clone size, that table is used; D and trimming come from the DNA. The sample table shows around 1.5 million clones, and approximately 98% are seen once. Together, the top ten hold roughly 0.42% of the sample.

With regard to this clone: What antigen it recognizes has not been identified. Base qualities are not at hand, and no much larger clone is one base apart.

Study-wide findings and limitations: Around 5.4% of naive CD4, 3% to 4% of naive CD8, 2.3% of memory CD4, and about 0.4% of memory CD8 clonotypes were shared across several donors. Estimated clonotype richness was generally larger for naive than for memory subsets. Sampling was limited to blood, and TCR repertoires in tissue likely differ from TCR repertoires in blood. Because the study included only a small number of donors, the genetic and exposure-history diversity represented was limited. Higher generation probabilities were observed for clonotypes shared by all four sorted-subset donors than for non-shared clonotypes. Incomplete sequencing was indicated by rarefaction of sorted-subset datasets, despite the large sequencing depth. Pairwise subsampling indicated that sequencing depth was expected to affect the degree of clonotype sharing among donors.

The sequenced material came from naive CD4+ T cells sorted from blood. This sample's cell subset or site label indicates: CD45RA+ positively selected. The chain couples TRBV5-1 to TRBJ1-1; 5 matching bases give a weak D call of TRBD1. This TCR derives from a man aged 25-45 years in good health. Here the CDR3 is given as CASSASRDGAFF. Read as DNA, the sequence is TGCGCCAGCAGCGCGAGCAGGGACGGGGCTTTCTTT.